Following are 18 T cell receptor beta chains from one sample sequenced in a study of Tregs in tolerant kidney transplant recipients. The repertoire was sequenced with immunoSEQ multiplex PCR; TCRdb's copy has only in-frame clones and lacks some. The data show fewer than 100,000 clones, 91% seen once. This specimen consisted of Tregs from blood, obtained before the transplant. These receptors all stem from a human donor who received a combined kidney and bone marrow transplant.

The rearrangement links TRBV19 to TRBJ2-1, with TRBD2 identical over 8 bases. The CDR3 length is 14 residues. From germline, CDR1 is LNHDA and CDR2 SQIVND (reference sequence). Trimming cost V 7 bases and J 8 bases; bases outside gene matches: 10. The CDR3 protein is CASTSGTSIHEQFF. CDR3 bases: TGTGCCAGTACCAGTGGGACTAGTATCCATGAGCAGTTCTTC.

The CDR3: CASSESLSAITDTQYF. CDR3 DNA: TGCGCCAGCAGTGAGTCTCTTAGCGCGATCACAGATACGCAGTATTTT. The chain couples TRBV10-1 to TRBJ2-3, with D tentatively TRBD2 (5 bases). The germline V gene encodes CDR1 WNHNN and CDR2 SYGVQD (reference sequence). The length of the CDR3 is 16 residues. The V end lost 0 bases, the J end lost 2 bases, and 12 bases lay between the germline ends.

This clone was recorded a few times. This chain connects TRBV11-2 to TRBJ1-5, with D hard to call. CDR1 and CDR2 from the germline V gene are SGHAT and FQNNGV. V lost 5 bases, J lost 6 bases, and 11 bases lay in between. The CDR3 sequence is 13 residues long. The CDR3 is CASSRDLLQPQHF. CDR3 DNA: TGTGCCAGCAGCCGCGATCTCCTTCAGCCCCAGCATTTT.

The rearrangement joins TRBV14 to TRBJ1-3; TRBD1 might be the D (5 bases). Per germline, CDR1 SGHDN and CDR2 FVKESK. V lost 6 bases and J 2 bases, leaving 17 bases between the germline ends. This CDR3 region has 16 residues. The CDR3 protein is CASSGSGTWPGNTIYF. The DNA of the CDR3 is TGTGCCAGCAGTGGATCCGGGACGTGGCCTGGAAACACCATATATTTT.

The chain carries TRBV11-3 and TRBJ2-1; D remains unclear. The V gene's germline CDR1 is SGHNT and CDR2 YENEEA. The V and J ends lost 5 bases and 5 bases respectively, with 10 bases between them. This CDR3 contains 13 residues. CDR3 in DNA: TGTGCCAGCAGCAGATACAGTGACAATGAGCAGTTCTTC. This encodes CASSRYSDNEQFF.

This rearrangement joins TRBV5-4 to TRBJ2-4, with 10 positions matching TRBD2. J gave up 2 bases and V 4 bases, and 9 bases lay outside the gene matches. The CDR3 sequence is 17 residues long. Germline CDR1 reads SGHNT; CDR2 reads YYREEE (reference sequence). The CDR3 reads CASSLGDSGRTKNIQYF. Written as DNA, the CDR3 is TGTGCCAGCAGCCTCGGTGATAGCGGGAGGACCAAAAACATTCAGTACTTC.

The chain links TRBV6-5 to TRBJ1-2; a weak D match, TRBD1 (6 bases). There are 13 residues in the CDR3. The germline CDR1 and CDR2 sequences are MNHEY and SVGAGI. V was shortened by 7 bases and J by 5 bases, with 14 bases between the two germline ends. CDR3 coding DNA: TGTGCCAGCAAACAGGGTCAGTTATATGGCTACACCTTC. Amino acids: CASKQGQLYGYTF.

The V and J genes are TRBV18 and TRBJ2-1; D tentatively fits TRBD1 or TRBD2 (5 bases each). There are 15 residues in the CDR3. Trimming shortened V by 0 bases and J by 9 bases, and 15 bases separated the two germline ends. Germline assignment: CDR1 KGHSH and CDR2 LQKENI. CDR3 loop: CASSPPGTALGEQFF. The CDR3 DNA reads as TGTGCCAGCTCACCACCCGGGACCGCACTTGGTGAGCAGTTCTTC.

The rearrangement uses TRBV27 and TRBJ1-5, with D possibly being TRBD1 (6 bases). The CDR3 sequence is 14 residues long. Per germline, CDR1 MNHEY and CDR2 SMNVEV (reference sequence). The germline V and J ends were trimmed by 2 bases and 4 bases, with 9 bases remaining between them. This CDR3 reads CASSLKQGNQPQHF. The CDR3, as DNA: TGTGCCAGCAGTTTAAAACAGGGAAATCAGCCCCAGCATTTT.

The genes are TRBV18 and TRBJ2-5; 8 bases are shared with TRBD2. Germline assignment: CDR1 KGHSH and CDR2 LQKENI. V trimming: 3 bases; J trimming: 7 bases; junction bases outside the gene matches: 7. This CDR3 is built from 14 residues. The CDR3: CASSPRGGEGTQYF. CDR3 DNA: TGTGCCAGCTCACCCCGGGGGGGGGAAGGGACCCAGTACTTC.

The chain links TRBV7-2 to TRBJ1-2; TRBD1 aligns across 9 bases. The CDR3 has 16 residues. CDR1 SGHTA and CDR2 FQGNSA come from the germline V gene. The V gene end was trimmed by 1 base and the J gene end by 0 bases; junction bases not matched to a gene: 3. Here the CDR3 reads CASSLGTGAANYGYTF. The CDR3 nucleotides read TGTGCCAGCAGCTTAGGGACAGGGGCAGCTAACTATGGCTACACCTTC.

V and J are TRBV30 and TRBJ1-4; 9 bases fit TRBD1. Germline loops: CDR1 GTSNPN, CDR2 SVGIG (reference sequence). Unmatched junction bases numbered 2, after V lost 0 bases and J lost 6 bases. There are 14 residues in the CDR3. In DNA form, the CDR3 reads TGTGCCTGGAGTGTGGGGACAGGGTATGAAAAACTGTTTTTT. This codes for CAWSVGTGYEKLFF.

V usage is TRBV28 and J usage is TRBJ1-5; the match to TRBD1 covers 8 bases. From germline, CDR1 is MDHEN and CDR2 SYDVKM. The J segment lost 2 bases and the V segment lost 6 bases, leaving 6 bases of the junction unmatched. The length of the CDR3 is 15 residues. CDR3 residues: CASSKVTGGNQPQHF. In DNA, the CDR3 is TGTGCCAGCAGCAAGGTGACAGGGGGCAATCAGCCCCAGCATTTT.

This sequence joins TRBV9 and TRBJ2-1, with unresolved D. CDR3 length: 13 residues. The germline V and J ends were trimmed by 2 bases and 6 bases, with 9 bases remaining between them. The germline gives CDR1 SGDLS, CDR2 YYNGEE. CDR3 region: CASSVRLGNEQFF. CDR3 DNA sequence: TGTGCCAGCAGCGTTCGGTTAGGCAATGAGCAGTTCTTC.

The rearrangement uses TRBV10-3 and TRBJ2-5; D remains unclear. V lost 2 bases to trimming and J lost 1 base, with 14 bases between them. The CDR3 length is 16 residues. The V gene's germline CDR1 is ENHRY and CDR2 SYGVKD. Here the CDR3 reads CAISEPGRGTQETQYF. In nucleotides, the CDR3 is TGTGCCATCAGTGAGCCCGGACGCGGCACCCAAGAGACCCAGTACTTC.

The CDR3 coding sequence is TGTGCCAGTAGTATTGTAGCGGGAGAAGAGACCCAGTACTTC. It is translated as CASSIVAGEETQYF. V and J are TRBV19 and TRBJ2-5, with 9 bases aligning to TRBD2. The J segment lost 3 bases and the V segment lost 3 bases, leaving 2 bases of the junction unmatched. The CDR3 covers 14 residues. CDR1 is LNHDA, CDR2 SQIVND, per germline (reference sequence).

Details on this clone: Other nucleotide sequences from this sample produce the same CDR3. The J gene is TRBJ2-5, the V gene TRBV9; D remains ambiguous. Trimming pared 0 bases from V and 2 bases from J, leaving 8 bases between. The germline CDR1 and CDR2 sequences are SGDLS and YYNGEE. The CDR3 runs to 14 residues. DNA for the CDR3: TGTGCCAGCAGCGTAGCCCCACGGCAAGAGACCCAGTACTTC. Amino acid sequence: CASSVAPRQETQYF.

The rearrangement joins TRBV21-1 to TRBJ2-1; no check of the table's D call, TRBD2, against the DNA was made. TRBV21-1 is reported as a pseudogene. CDR3 length: 17 amino acids. This CDR3 is CASSKGSSGPGANEQFF. The CDR3 nucleotides read TGTGCCAGCAGCAAAGGGTCTAGCGGACCCGGGGCAAATGAGCAGTTCTTC.